This is a list of T cell receptor beta chains from one sample in a study of cytomegalovirus exposure and HLA in healthy donors. Assay used: immunoSEQ multiplex PCR; TCRdb lists only in-frame clones, some missing. The sample holds roughly 110,000 clones, roughly 80% seen once. Sequencing was carried out using PBMCs. Receptors originate from a man in his forties in good health and CMV-seronegative. Both conserved end residues are part of each CDR3. Fields, in order: clone size, V gene, J gene, D gene, CDR3 DNA, CDR3 protein. The D gene is left open where the match is weak. The size of a clone is reported for some rows only, either as once, few or many, or as a class for expanded clones.

>-|TRBV2|TRBJ1-2|TRBD1
TGTGCCAGCAGTGTTTTGGGGACAGACTATGGCTACACCTTC
CASSVLGTDYGYTF
>-|TRBV28|TRBJ1-1|-
TGTGCCAGCAGTTCCAACAGGGCCACTGAAGCTTTCTTT
CASSSNRATEAFF
>once|TRBV11-1|TRBJ2-7|TRBD2
TGTGCCAGCAGCCGAGTCGCGAGCGGGGGGACCTACGAGCAGTACTTC
CASSRVASGGTYEQYF
>-|TRBV29-1|TRBJ2-2|-
TGCAGCGTGGGTGGACTAACGAACACCGGGGAGCTGTTTTTT
CSVGGLTNTGELFF
>few|TRBV14|TRBJ1-1|TRBD1
TGTGCCAGCAGCCAAGTGCCAGGGGGCCCCATGAACACTGAAGCTTTCTTT
CASSQVPGGPMNTEAFF
>few|TRBV7-9|TRBJ2-3|-
TGTGCCAGCAGCTTAGCAACAGGACGTGATACGCAGTATTTT
CASSLATGRDTQYF
>few|TRBV10-3|TRBJ1-1|TRBD1
TGTGCCATCAGTGAGTCCAAGACAGGGAAGGCTGAAGCTTTCTTT
CAISESKTGKAEAFF
>-|TRBV2|TRBJ1-4|TRBD1
TGTGCCAGCAGCGGGACAGGGGCGGCTAATGAAAAACTGTTTTTT
CASSGTGAANEKLFF
>-|TRBV7-9|TRBJ1-5|-
TGTGCCAGCAGCTTTAATAGCAATCAGCCCCAGCATTTT
CASSFNSNQPQHF
>-|TRBV5-1|TRBJ1-1|-
TGCGCCAGCAGCCCATTAACCTCCCAGGGAGAAGCTTTCTTT
CASSPLTSQGEAFF